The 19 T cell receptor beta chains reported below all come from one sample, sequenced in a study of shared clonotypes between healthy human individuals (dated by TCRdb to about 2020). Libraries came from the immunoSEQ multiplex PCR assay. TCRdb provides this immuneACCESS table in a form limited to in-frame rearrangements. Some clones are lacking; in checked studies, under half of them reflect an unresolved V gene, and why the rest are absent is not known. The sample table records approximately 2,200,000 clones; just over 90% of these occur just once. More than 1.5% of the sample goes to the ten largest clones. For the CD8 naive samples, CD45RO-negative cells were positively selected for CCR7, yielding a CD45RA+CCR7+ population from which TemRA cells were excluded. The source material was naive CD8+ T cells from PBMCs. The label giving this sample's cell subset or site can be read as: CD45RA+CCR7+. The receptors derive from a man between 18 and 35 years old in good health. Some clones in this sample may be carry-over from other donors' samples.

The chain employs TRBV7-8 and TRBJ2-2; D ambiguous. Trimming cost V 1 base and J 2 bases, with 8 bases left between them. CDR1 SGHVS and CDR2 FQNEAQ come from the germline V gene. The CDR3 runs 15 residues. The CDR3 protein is CASSLGRINTGELFF. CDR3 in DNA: TGTGCCAGCAGCTTAGGCAGGATTAACACCGGGGAGCTGTTTTTT.

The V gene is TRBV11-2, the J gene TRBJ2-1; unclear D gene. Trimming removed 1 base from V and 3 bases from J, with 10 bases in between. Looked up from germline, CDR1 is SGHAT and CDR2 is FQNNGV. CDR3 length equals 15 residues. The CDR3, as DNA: TGTGCCAGCAGCTTAGTGTTCCGGGTCTACAATGAGCAGTTCTTC. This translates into CASSLVFRVYNEQFF.

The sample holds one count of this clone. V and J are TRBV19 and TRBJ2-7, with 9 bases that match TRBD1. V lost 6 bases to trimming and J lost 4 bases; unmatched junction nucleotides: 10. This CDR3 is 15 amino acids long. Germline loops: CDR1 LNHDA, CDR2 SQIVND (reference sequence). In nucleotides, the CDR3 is TGTGCCAGTAGCCCGGGACAGGGAGGTCGGTACGAGCAGTACTTC. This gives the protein CASSPGQGGRYEQYF.

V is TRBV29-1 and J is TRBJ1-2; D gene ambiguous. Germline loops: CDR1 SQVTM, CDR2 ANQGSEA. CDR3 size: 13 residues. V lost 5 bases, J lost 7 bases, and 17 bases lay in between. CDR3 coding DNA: TGCAGCGTTCTGCCGTCCGGAGATAGTGGCTACACCTTC. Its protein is CSVLPSGDSGYTF.

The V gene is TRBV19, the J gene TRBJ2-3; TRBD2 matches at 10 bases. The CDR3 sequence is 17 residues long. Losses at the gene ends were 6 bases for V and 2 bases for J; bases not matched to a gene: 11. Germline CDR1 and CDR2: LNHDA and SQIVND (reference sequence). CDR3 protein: CASSYMVLAGPTDTQYF. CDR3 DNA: TGTGCCAGTAGCTATATGGTACTAGCGGGGCCCACAGATACGCAGTATTTT. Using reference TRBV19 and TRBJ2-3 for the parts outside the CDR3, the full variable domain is DGGITQSPKYLFRKEGQNVTLSCEQNLNHDAMYWYRQDPGQGLRLIYYSQIVNDFQKGDIAEGYSVSREKKESFPLTVTSAQKNPTAFYLCASSYMVLAGPTDTQYFGPGTRLTVL.

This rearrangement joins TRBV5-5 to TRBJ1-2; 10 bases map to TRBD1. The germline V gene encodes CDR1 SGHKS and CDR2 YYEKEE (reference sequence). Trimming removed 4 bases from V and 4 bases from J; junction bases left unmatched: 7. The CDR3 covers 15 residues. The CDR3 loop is CASSPQTGGVYGYTF. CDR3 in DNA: TGTGCCAGCAGCCCGCAGACAGGGGGCGTCTATGGCTACACCTTC.

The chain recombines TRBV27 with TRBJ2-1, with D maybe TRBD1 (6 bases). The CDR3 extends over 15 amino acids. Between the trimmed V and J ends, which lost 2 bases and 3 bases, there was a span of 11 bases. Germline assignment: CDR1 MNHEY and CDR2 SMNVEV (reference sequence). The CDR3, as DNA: TGTGCCAGCAGTTTAAGGGGGAACGGCTACAATGAGCAGTTCTTC. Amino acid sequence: CASSLRGNGYNEQFF.

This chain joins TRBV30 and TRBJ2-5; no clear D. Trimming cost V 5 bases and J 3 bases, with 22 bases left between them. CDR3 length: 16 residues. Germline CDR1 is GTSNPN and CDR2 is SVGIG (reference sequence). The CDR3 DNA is TGTGCCTGGGCTGGATTAAGGACGGACCGAAAAGAGACCCAGTACTTC. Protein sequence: CAWAGLRTDRKETQYF.

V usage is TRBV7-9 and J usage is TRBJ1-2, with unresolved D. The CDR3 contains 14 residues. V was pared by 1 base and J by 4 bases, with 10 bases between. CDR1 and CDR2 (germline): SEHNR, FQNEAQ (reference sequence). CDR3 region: CASSLVGLSYGYTF. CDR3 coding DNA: TGTGCCAGCAGCTTAGTTGGGCTGTCCTATGGCTACACCTTC. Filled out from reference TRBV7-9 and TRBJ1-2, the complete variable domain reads DTGVSQNPRHKITKRGQNVTFRCDPISEHNRLYWYRQTLGQGPEFLTYFQNEAQLEKSRLLSDRFSAERPKGSFSTLEIQRTEQGDSAMYLCASSLVGLSYGYTFGSGTRLTVV.

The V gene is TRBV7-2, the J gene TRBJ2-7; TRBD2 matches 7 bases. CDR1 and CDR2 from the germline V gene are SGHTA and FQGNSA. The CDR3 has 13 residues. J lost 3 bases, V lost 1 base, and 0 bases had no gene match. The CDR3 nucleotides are TGTGCCAGCAGCTTAGTAGCGGGCTACGAGCAGTACTTC. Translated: CASSLVAGYEQYF.

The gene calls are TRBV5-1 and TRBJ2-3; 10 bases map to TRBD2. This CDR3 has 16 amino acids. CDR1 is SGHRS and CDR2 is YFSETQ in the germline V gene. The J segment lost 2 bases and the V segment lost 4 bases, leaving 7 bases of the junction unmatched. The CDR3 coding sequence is TGCGCCAGCAGCCCGTCTAGCGGGAGAGTCACAGATACGCAGTATTTT. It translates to CASSPSSGRVTDTQYF.

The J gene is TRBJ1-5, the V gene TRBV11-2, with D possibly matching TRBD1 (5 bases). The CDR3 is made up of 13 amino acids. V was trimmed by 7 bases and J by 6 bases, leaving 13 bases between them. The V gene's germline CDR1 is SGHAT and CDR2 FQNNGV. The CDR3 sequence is CASNQGFGQPQHF. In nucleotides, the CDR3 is TGTGCCAGCAACCAGGGTTTCGGTCAGCCCCAGCATTTT.

CDR3 amino acids: CASNGLAGGYNEQFF. DNA for the CDR3: TGTGCCAGCAACGGACTAGCGGGAGGTTACAATGAGCAGTTCTTC. This sequence joins TRBV11-2 and TRBJ2-1; 14 positions match TRBD2. The trim removed 7 bases at V and 4 bases at J, leaving 3 bases unmatched. The CDR3 is made up of 15 amino acids. Germline V gives CDR1 SGHAT, CDR2 FQNNGV.

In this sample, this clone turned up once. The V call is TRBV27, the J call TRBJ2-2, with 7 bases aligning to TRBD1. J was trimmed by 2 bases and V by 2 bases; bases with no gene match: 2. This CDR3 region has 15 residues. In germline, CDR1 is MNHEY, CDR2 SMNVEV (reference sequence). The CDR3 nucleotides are TGTGCCAGCAGTTTAAGACAGGGTAACACCGGGGAGCTGTTTTTT. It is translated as CASSLRQGNTGELFF.

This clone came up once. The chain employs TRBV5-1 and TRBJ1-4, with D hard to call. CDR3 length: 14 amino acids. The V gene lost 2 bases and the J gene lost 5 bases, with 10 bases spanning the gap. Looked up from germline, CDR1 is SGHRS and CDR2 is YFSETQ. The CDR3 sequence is CASSFWGINEKLFF. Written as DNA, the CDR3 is TGCGCCAGCAGCTTCTGGGGAATCAATGAAAAACTGTTTTTT.

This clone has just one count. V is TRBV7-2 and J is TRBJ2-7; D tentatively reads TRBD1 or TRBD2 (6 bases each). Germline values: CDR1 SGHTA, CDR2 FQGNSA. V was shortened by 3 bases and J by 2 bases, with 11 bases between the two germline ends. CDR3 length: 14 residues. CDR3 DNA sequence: TGTGCCAGCAGCTTTGGGCGGGACACCTACGAGCAGTACTTC. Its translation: CASSFGRDTYEQYF.

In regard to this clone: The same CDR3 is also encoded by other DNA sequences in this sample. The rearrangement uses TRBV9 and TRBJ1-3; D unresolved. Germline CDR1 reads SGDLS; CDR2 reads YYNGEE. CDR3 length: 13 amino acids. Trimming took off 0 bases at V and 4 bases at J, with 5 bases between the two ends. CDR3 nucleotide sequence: TGTGCCAGCAGCGTAGACGGGGGAAACACCATATATTTT. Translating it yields CASSVDGGNTIYF.

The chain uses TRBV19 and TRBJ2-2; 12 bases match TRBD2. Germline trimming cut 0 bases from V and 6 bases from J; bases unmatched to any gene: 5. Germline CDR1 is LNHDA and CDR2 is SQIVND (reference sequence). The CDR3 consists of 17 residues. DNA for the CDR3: TGTGCCAGTAGTATAGACCCGACTAGCGGGAGATCCGGGGAGCTGTTTTTT. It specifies CASSIDPTSGRSGELFF.

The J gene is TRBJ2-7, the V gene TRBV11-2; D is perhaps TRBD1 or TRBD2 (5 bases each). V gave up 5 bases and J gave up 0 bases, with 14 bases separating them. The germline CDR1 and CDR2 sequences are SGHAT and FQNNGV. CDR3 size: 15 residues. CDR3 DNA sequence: TGTGCCAGCAGCCCAATGGGGGTGCCCTCCTACGAGCAGTACTTC. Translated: CASSPMGVPSYEQYF.